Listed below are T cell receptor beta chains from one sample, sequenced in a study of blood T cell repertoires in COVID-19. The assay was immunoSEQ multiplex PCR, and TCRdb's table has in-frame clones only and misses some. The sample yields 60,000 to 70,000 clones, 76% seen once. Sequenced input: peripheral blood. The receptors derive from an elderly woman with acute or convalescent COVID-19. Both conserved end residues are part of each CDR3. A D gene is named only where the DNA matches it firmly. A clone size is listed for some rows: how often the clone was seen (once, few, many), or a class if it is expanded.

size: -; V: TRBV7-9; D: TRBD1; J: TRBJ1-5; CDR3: CASSKGQGGSNQPQHF; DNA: TGTGCCAGCAGCAAGGGACAGGGGGGAAGCAATCAGCCCCAGCATTTT
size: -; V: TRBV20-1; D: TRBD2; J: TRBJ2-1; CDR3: CSASGELAGVAEQFF; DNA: TGCAGTGCTAGTGGAGAACTAGCGGGAGTTGCTGAGCAGTTCTTC
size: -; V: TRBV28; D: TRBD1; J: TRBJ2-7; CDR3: CASSSSGQGSYEQYF; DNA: TGTGCCAGCAGCTCCTCGGGACAGGGTTCCTACGAGCAGTACTTC
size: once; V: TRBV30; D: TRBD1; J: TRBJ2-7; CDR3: CAWDRGYEQYF; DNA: TGTGCCTGGGACAGGGGCTACGAGCAGTACTTC
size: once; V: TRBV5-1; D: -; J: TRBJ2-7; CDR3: CASSLDIYEQYF; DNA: TGCGCCAGCAGCTTAGACATCTACGAGCAGTACTTC
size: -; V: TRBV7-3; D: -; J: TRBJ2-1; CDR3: CASSLVDSREQFF; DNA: TGTGCCAGCAGCTTAGTCGACAGTAGAGAGCAGTTCTTC
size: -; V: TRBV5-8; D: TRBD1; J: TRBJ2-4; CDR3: CASRPGQLLAKNIQYF; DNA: TGTGCCAGCAGACCGGGACAGTTACTAGCCAAAAACATTCAGTACTTC
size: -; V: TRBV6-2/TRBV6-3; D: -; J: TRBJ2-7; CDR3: CASSRAGLGYEQYF; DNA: TGTGCCAGCAGTAGAGCGGGTTTAGGCTACGAGCAGTACTTC
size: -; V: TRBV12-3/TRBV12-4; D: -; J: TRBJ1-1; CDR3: CASSTTVNTEAFF; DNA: TGTGCCAGCAGTACCACAGTGAACACTGAAGCTTTCTTT
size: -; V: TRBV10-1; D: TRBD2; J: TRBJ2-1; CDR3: CASSGGGAGGLSSYNEQFF; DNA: TGCGCCAGCAGTGGCGGCGGAGCGGGAGGCCTAAGCTCCTACAATGAGCAGTTCTTC
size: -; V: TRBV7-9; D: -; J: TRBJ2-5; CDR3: CASRSEETQYF; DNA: TGTGCCAGCAGATCGGAGGAGACCCAGTACTTC
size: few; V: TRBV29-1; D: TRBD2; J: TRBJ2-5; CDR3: CSVGLAGETQYF; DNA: TGCAGCGTTGGACTAGCGGGAGAGACCCAGTACTTC
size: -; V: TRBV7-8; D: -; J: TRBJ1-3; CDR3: CASSLGAANSGNTIYF; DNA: TGTGCCAGCAGCTTAGGAGCGGCAAACTCTGGAAACACCATATATTTT
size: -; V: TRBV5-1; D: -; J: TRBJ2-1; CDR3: CASSPGVMSYNEQFF; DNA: TGCGCCAGCAGCCCCGGTGTGATGTCCTACAATGAGCAGTTCTTC
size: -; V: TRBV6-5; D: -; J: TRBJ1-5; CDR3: CASSFTDSLDLQHF; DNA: TGTGCCAGCAGTTTTACGGACAGCCTTGATCTCCAGCATTTT
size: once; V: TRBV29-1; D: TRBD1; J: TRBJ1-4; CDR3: CSVEQGTGKEKLFF; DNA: TGCAGCGTTGAACAGGGGACAGGGAAGGAAAAACTGTTTTTT
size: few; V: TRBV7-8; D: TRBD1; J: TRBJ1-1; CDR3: CASSSKAGGFTEAFF; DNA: TGTGCCAGCAGCTCCAAGGCAGGGGGTTTCACTGAAGCTTTCTTT
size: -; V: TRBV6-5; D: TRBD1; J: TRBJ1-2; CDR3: CASSRQGAGYGYTF; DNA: TGTGCCAGCAGTCGACAGGGGGCCGGGTATGGCTACACCTTC
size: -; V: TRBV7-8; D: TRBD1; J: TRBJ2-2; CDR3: CASSWGQLRNTGELFF; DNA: TGTGCCAGCAGCTGGGGACAGCTCCGAAACACCGGGGAGCTGTTTTTT
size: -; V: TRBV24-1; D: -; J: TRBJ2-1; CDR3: CATSGVGDYNEQFF; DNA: TGTGCCACCAGTGGGGTAGGGGACTACAATGAGCAGTTCTTC
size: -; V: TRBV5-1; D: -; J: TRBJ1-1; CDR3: CASSLNAGFNTEAFF; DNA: TGCGCCAGCAGCTTGAACGCGGGCTTCAACACTGAAGCTTTCTTT
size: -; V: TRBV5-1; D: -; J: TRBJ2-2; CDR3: CASSSSSVFTGELFF; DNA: TGCGCCAGCAGCTCGAGCAGCGTTTTCACCGGGGAGCTGTTTTTT
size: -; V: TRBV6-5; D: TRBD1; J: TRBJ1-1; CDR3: CASSRTGLNTEAFF; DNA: TGTGCCAGCAGCCGGACAGGCCTTAACACTGAAGCTTTCTTT
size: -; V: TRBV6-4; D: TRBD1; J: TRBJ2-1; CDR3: CARPAGQGGNEQFF; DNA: TGTGCCAGACCCGCGGGACAGGGGGGCAATGAGCAGTTCTTC
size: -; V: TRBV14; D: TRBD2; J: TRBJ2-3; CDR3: CASSQDLLAGTTDTQYF; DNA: TGTGCCAGCAGCCAAGATTTACTAGCGGGGACCACAGATACGCAGTATTTT
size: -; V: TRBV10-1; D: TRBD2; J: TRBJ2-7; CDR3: CASSELASGRYEQYF; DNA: TGCGCCAGCAGTGAGCTTGCTAGCGGGAGGTACGAGCAGTACTTC
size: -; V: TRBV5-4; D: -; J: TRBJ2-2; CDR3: CASSVAGTDDTGELFF; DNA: TGTGCCAGCAGCGTTGCGGGGACGGATGACACCGGGGAGCTGTTTTTT
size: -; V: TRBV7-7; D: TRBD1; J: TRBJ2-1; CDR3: CASSARDSTWSEQFF; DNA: TGTGCTAGCAGCGCCCGGGACAGTACTTGGAGTGAGCAGTTCTTC
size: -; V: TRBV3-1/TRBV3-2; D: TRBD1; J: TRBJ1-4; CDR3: CASSRQGGNEKLFF; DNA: TGTGCCAGCAGCCGACAGGGTGGAAATGAAAAACTGTTTTTT
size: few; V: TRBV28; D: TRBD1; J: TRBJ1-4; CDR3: CASSFFATGGQGEKLFF; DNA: TGTGCCAGCAGTTTTTTTGCGACAGGGGGCCAGGGTGAAAAACTGTTTTTT
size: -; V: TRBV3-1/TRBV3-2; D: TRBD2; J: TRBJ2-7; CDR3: CASSQAGAGSYEQYF; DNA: TGTGCCAGCAGCCAAGCGGGAGCGGGGTCCTACGAGCAGTACTTC
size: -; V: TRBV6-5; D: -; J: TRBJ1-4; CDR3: CASESGTSNEKLFF; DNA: TGTGCCAGCGAAAGCGGGACGTCGAATGAAAAACTGTTTTTT
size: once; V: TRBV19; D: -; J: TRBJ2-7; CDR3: CASRLSAASYEQYF; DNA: TGTGCCAGTAGGCTTAGCGCCGCTTCCTACGAGCAGTACTTC
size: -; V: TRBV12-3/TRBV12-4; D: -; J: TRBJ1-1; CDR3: CASSPRVNTEAFF; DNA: TGTGCCAGCTCCCCCAGGGTGAACACTGAAGCTTTCTTT
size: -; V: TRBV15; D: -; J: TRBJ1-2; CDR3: CATSEHSYGYTF; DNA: TGTGCCACCAGCGAACACAGCTATGGCTACACCTTC
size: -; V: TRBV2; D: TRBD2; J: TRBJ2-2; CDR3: CASSRGTSGGPGELFF; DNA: TGTGCCAGCAGTCGGGGGACTAGCGGGGGTCCCGGGGAGCTGTTTTTT
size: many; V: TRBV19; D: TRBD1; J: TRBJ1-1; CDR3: CASSPRTGGVNTEAFF; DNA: TGTGCCAGTAGTCCAAGGACAGGGGGGGTGAACACTGAAGCTTTCTTT
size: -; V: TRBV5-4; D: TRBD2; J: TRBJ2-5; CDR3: CASSATGTSGIRETQYF; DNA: TGTGCCAGCAGCGCTACCGGGACTAGCGGGATAAGGGAGACCCAGTACTTC
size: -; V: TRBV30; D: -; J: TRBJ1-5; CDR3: CAWARRDGLNQPQHF; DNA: TGTGCCTGGGCCAGGCGGGACGGACTCAATCAGCCCCAGCATTTT
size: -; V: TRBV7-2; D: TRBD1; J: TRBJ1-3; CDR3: CASSLDRGPGNTIYF; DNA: TGTGCCAGCAGTTTGGACAGGGGCCCTGGAAACACCATATATTTT
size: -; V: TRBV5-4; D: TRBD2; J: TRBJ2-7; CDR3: CASSLRGSGRYEQYF; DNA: TGTGCCAGCAGCTTGCGGGGTAGCGGGCGATACGAGCAGTACTTC
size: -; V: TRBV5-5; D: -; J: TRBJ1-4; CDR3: CASSYFDRNEKLFF; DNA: TGTGCCAGCAGCTACTTCGACAGGAATGAAAAACTGTTTTTT
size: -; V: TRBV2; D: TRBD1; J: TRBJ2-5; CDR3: CASSENRGQETQYF; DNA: TGTGCCAGCTCCGAAAACAGGGGACAAGAGACCCAGTACTTC
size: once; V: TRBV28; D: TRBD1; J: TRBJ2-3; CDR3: CASSRLGQGPLGPHTDTQYF; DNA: TGTGCCAGCAGTCGGCTGGGACAGGGGCCACTAGGGCCCCACACAGATACGCAGTATTTT
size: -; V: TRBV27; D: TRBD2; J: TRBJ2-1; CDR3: CASSLYTSGRAGSYNEQFF; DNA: TGTGCCAGCAGTTTATACACTAGCGGGAGGGCCGGGTCCTACAATGAGCAGTTCTTC
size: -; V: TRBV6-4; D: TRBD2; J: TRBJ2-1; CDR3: CASSDHWTSGSNEQFF; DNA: TGTGCCAGCAGTGACCATTGGACTAGCGGGAGCAATGAGCAGTTCTTC
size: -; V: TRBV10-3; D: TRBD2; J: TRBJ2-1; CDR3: CAISEFEAGGYNEQFF; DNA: TGTGCCATCAGTGAGTTCGAGGCGGGAGGGTACAATGAGCAGTTCTTC
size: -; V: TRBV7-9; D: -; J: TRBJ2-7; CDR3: CASSSLGVREQYF; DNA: TGTGCCAGCAGCTCCCTTGGAGTGAGGGAGCAGTACTTC
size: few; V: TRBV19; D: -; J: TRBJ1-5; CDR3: CASSMREGGNQPQHF; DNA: TGTGCCAGTAGTATGAGGGAGGGTGGCAATCAGCCCCAGCATTTT
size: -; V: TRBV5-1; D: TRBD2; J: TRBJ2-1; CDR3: CASSSLSGSSYNEQFF; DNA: TGCGCCAGCAGTTCCCTAAGCGGGAGCTCCTACAATGAGCAGTTCTTC
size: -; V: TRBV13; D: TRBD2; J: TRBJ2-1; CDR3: CASRRLASSYNEQFF; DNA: TGTGCCAGCAGGCGACTAGCGAGCTCCTACAATGAGCAGTTCTTC
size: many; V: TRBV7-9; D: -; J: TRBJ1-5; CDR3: CASSRGENQPQHF; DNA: TGTGCCAGCAGCAGGGGAGAGAATCAGCCCCAGCATTTT
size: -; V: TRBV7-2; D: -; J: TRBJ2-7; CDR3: CASSREDRKQYF; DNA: TGTGCCAGCAGCCGGGAGGACAGAAAGCAGTACTTC
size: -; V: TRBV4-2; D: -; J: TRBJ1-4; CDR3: CASSLWTATNEKLFF; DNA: TGTGCCAGCAGCCTGTGGACAGCCACTAATGAAAAACTGTTTTTT
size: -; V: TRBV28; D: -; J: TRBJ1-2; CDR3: CASSLQGNYGYTF; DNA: TGTGCCAGCAGTTTACAGGGGAACTATGGCTACACCTTC
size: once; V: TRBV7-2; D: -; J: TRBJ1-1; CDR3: CASSLRGNTEAFF; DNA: TGTGCCAGCAGCTTACGGGGAAACACTGAAGCTTTCTTT
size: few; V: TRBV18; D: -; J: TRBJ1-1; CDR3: CASSPRTGTEAFF; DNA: TGTGCCAGCTCACCAAGGACTGGCACTGAAGCTTTCTTT
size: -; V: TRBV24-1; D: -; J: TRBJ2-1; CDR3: CATSRMGENNEQFF; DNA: TGTGCCACCAGCCGGATGGGCGAAAACAATGAGCAGTTCTTC
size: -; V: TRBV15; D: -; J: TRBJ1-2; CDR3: CATSREIRGPGYTF; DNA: TGTGCCACCAGCAGAGAGATTAGGGGCCCTGGCTACACCTTC
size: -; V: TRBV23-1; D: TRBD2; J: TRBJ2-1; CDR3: CASSSPGLAGPEQFF; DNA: TGCGCCAGCAGCTCCCCGGGACTAGCGGGTCCTGAGCAGTTCTTC